The 9 T cell receptor beta chains below come from one sample, sequenced in a study of shared clonotypes between healthy human individuals. Clones were sequenced by immunoSEQ multiplex PCR, and TCRdb holds only the in-frame ones, with some missing. The table lists some 530,000 clones, almost 80% of them singletons. Material for sequencing was PBMCs. The source is a woman aged 40 to 50 in good health. Some clones in this sample may be carry-over from other donors' samples.

Of note for this clone: This is likely an artifact of a read error, given a far larger clone one base away. This chain connects TRBV4-1 to TRBJ2-5; possibly TRBD1 or TRBD2 for D (5 bases each). Germline V lookup: CDR1 MGHRA, CDR2 YSYEKL. This CDR3 spans 13 amino acids. V was clipped by 6 bases and J by 11 bases, with 19 bases between them. This chain's CDR3 is CASRRDLNSVQYF. CDR3 DNA: TGCGCCAGCAGAAGGGACCTCAATTCCGTGCAGTACTTC.

This sequence joins TRBV5-4 and TRBJ2-7, with 8 bases lining up with TRBD1. Germline CDR1 is SGHNT and CDR2 is YYREEE (reference sequence). This CDR3 region has 14 residues. Unmatched junction bases numbered 2, after V lost 3 bases and J lost 0 bases. The DNA for the CDR3 is TGTGCCAGCAGCTGGGACAGGAGCTCCTACGAGCAGTACTTC. As protein: CASSWDRSSYEQYF.

The genes are TRBV28 and TRBJ2-5; tentatively, D is TRBD1 (5 bases). This CDR3 region has 13 residues. Trimming removed 5 bases at V and 5 bases at J, with 12 bases between. The germline gives CDR1 MDHEN, CDR2 SYDVKM. The CDR3 DNA reads TGTGCCAGCAGTCCAGGGTTTCGGGAGACCCAGTACTTC. Translating it yields CASSPGFRETQYF.

This chain joins TRBV18 and TRBJ2-1, with D maybe TRBD2 (6 bases). The CDR3 extends over 16 amino acids. Deletions cut 2 bases from V and 8 bases from J, with 19 bases between. Germline V gives CDR1 KGHSH, CDR2 LQKENI. CDR3 nucleotide sequence: TGTGCCAGCTCACCAGGGACTTTTCTGGGGGTGGATGAGCAGTTCTTC. This gives the protein CASSPGTFLGVDEQFF.

This sequence joins TRBV18 and TRBJ2-2; D unresolved. This CDR3 is 14 amino acids long. Trimming cost V 1 base and J 2 bases, with 5 bases left between them. In germline, CDR1 is KGHSH, CDR2 LQKENI. Here the CDR3 reads CASSPQGNTGELFF. CDR3 in DNA: TGTGCCAGCTCACCACAGGGAAACACCGGGGAGCTGTTTTTT. Full variable domain (remainder filled in from reference TRBV18 and TRBJ2-2): NAGVMQNPRHLVRRRGQEARLRCSPMKGHSHVYWYRQLPEEGLKFMVYLQKENIIDESGMPKERFSAEFPKEGPSILRIQQVVRGDSAAYFCASSPQGNTGELFFGEGSRLTVL.

The chain combines TRBV6-1 with TRBJ2-1, with 8 bases lining up with TRBD2. CDR3 length equals 13 residues. Looked up from germline, CDR1 is MNHNS and CDR2 is SASEGT. Losses at the gene ends were 1 base for V and 15 bases for J; bases not matched to a gene: 8. The CDR3 nucleotides are TGTGCCAGCAGTGAAGGAGCGGGAGTAAATCTGTTCTTC. Amino acids: CASSEGAGVNLFF.

As regards this clone: This same CDR3 is encoded by further DNA sequences in the sample. V is TRBV14 and J is TRBJ1-1; maybe TRBD1 (5 bases). This CDR3 comprises 13 residues. Between the trimmed V and J ends, which lost 3 bases and 5 bases, there was a span of 10 bases. Germline V gene lookup returns CDR1 SGHDN and CDR2 FVKESK. The CDR3 spells CASSQGRGTEAFF. The CDR3 region has the DNA TGTGCCAGCAGCCAGGGACGCGGAACTGAAGCTTTCTTT.

The genes are TRBV7-9 and TRBJ2-3, with 15 positions matching TRBD2. The V gene end was trimmed by 7 bases and the J gene end by 1 base; junction bases not matched to a gene: 9. This CDR3 region has 18 residues. CDR1 SEHNR and CDR2 FQNEAQ come from the germline V gene (reference sequence). CDR3 sequence reads: CASNRPGLAGGGTDTQYF. CDR3 in DNA: TGTGCCAGCAACCGGCCGGGACTAGCGGGAGGTGGCACAGATACGCAGTATTTT.

The rearrangement links TRBV11-2 to TRBJ1-6, with D uncertain. The CDR3 covers 13 residues. V lost 5 bases and J 10 bases, leaving 12 bases between the germline ends. CDR1 is SGHAT and CDR2 is FQNNGV in the germline V gene. The CDR3, as DNA: TGTGCCAGCAGCCCGTTGGGGAGATCACCCCTCCACTTT. Translating it yields CASSPLGRSPLHF.